The rows below give T cell receptor beta chains drawn from one sample of a study of T cell repertoires and HLA-DP antigens. The antigens these receptors bind are not known. Method: immunoSEQ multiplex PCR; TCRdb's copy keeps in-frame clones and lacks some. The data show 65,000 to 95,000 clones, with about 82% seen just once and 1.6% held by the top ten. Material: CD4+ T cells from PBMCs. The receptors shown here come from a man between 60 and 70 years old in good health and CMV-seronegative. Both conserved end residues are part of each CDR3. D genes are given only for firm matches. A clone size is listed for some rows: how often the clone was seen (once, few, many), or a class if it is expanded.

d_gene,v_gene,j_gene,abundance,CDR3nt,CDR3aa
TRBD1,TRBV19,TRBJ1-1,NA,TGTGCCAGTAGTATGGGACAGCGGGCCACTGAAGCTTTCTTT,CASSMGQRATEAFF
NA,TRBV19,TRBJ2-3,NA,TGTGCCAGTAGTGATACAGGCACAAGGGCAGATACGCAGTATTTT,CASSDTGTRADTQYF
NA,TRBV19,TRBJ1-1,once,TGTGCCAGTAAGGACACAGAGAGCGGAGTGAACACTGAAGCTTTCTTT,CASKDTESGVNTEAFF
NA,TRBV27,TRBJ1-2,NA,TGTGCCAGCAGATCCCGGATGGCCCGCTATGGCTACACCTTC,CASRSRMARYGYTF
TRBD1,TRBV19,TRBJ2-2,NA,TGTGCCAGTAGTATCGGACAGGGGAGGACCGGGGAGCTGTTTTTT,CASSIGQGRTGELFF
NA,TRBV7-6,TRBJ2-3,NA,TGTGCCAGCAGCTTCCAAGCAGAGACGCAGTATTTT,CASSFQAETQYF
NA,TRBV7-9,TRBJ1-6,many,TGTGCCAGCAGCGGGGACATGAGGAATTCACCCCTCCACTTT,CASSGDMRNSPLHF
NA,TRBV11-3,TRBJ2-5,once,TGTGCCAGCAGCTTAGGAGTAGGGGAGACCCAGTACTTC,CASSLGVGETQYF
TRBD1,TRBV15,TRBJ1-4,NA,TGTGCCACCAGCAGAGAAGACAGGGGTTCTAATGAAAAACTGTTTTTT,CATSREDRGSNEKLFF
TRBD2,TRBV4-3,TRBJ2-1,NA,TGCGCCAGCAGCCATGAAGGCACTAGCGGGAGGGCCCCGGTCTTC,CASSHEGTSGRAPVF
TRBD2,TRBV7-3,TRBJ2-2,NA,TGTGCCAGCAGCTTAAGGGCGTATTTAGCGGGGGAGTCGAACACCGGGGAGCTGTTTTTT,CASSLRAYLAGESNTGELFF
NA,TRBV28,TRBJ2-1,once,TGTGCCAGCAGTTTCCCAGGGAACTCCTACAATGAGCAGTTCTTC,CASSFPGNSYNEQFF
TRBD1,TRBV5-1,TRBJ1-6,NA,TGCGCCAGCAGAATTGGACAGGGCGATTCACCCCTCCACTTT,CASRIGQGDSPLHF
NA,TRBV7-2,TRBJ1-3,NA,TGCGCCAGCAGCCAGGACCGGGACTACGTTGCGGGAAACACCATATATTTT,CASSQDRDYVAGNTIYF
NA,TRBV25-1,TRBJ2-1,NA,TGTGCCAGCAGTGATCCAGGGTACAATGAGCAGTTCTTC,CASSDPGYNEQFF
TRBD1,TRBV30,TRBJ2-7,NA,TGTGCCTGGAGTCCCCTCGCCGGGACAGGGGGTTCGGTTGACGAGCAGTACTTC,CAWSPLAGTGGSVDEQYF
TRBD1,TRBV4-1,TRBJ1-2,NA,TGCGCCAGCAGCCAAGTGCAGGGGGGCTATGGCTACACCTTC,CASSQVQGGYGYTF
NA,TRBV6-1,TRBJ1-2,NA,TGTGCCAGCAGTGAAGCGCGAGATGCCCGATATGGCTACACCTTC,CASSEARDARYGYTF
NA,TRBV7-6,TRBJ1-1,NA,TGTGCCAGCAGCGACAAGAACACTGAAGCTTTCTTT,CASSDKNTEAFF
TRBD1,TRBV30,TRBJ2-7,NA,TGTGCCTGGAGTCCTCCGGGACAGGTGTACGAGCAGTACTTC,CAWSPPGQVYEQYF
NA,TRBV6-1,TRBJ1-4,NA,TGTGCCAGCAGTTATGTCTCCGGAAAACTGTTTTTT,CASSYVSGKLFF
NA,TRBV6-5,TRBJ1-1,NA,TGTGCCAGCAGTGCCGACAGAGTCGGCACTGAAGCTTTCTTT,CASSADRVGTEAFF
TRBD1,TRBV7-9,TRBJ1-1,NA,TGTGCCAGCAGCTTAGACCAGGGGGTTACTGAAGCTTTCTTT,CASSLDQGVTEAFF
NA,TRBV19,TRBJ1-1,NA,TGTGCCAGTAGTATAGGAGTAGGATACCAACAGGATCCCAACACTGAAGCTTTCTTT,CASSIGVGYQQDPNTEAFF
NA,TRBV15,TRBJ1-3,NA,TGTGCCACCAGAAACCGGGACACGGGCTCTGGAAACACCATATATTTT,CATRNRDTGSGNTIYF
NA,TRBV19,TRBJ1-2,few,TGTGCCAGTAGTATCTCCGGGAGATATGGCTACACCTTC,CASSISGRYGYTF
TRBD1,TRBV7-3,TRBJ1-1,NA,TGTGCCAGCAGCTCACAGGGGGCAGACACTGAAGCTTTCTTT,CASSSQGADTEAFF
NA,TRBV6-5,TRBJ2-7,NA,TGTGCCAGCAGTCAAGACCAGGTGGGGGTCGAGCAGTACTTC,CASSQDQVGVEQYF
TRBD1,TRBV11-2,TRBJ2-7,NA,TGTGCCAGCAGCCCGCTCAGGGGGCAAGCCTATGAGCAGTACTTC,CASSPLRGQAYEQYF
TRBD2,TRBV19,TRBJ2-1,NA,TGTGCCAGTAGTGGATTAGCGGGAGGGTGGAATGAGCAGTTCTTC,CASSGLAGGWNEQFF
NA,TRBV7-6,TRBJ2-3,NA,TGTGCCAGCAGCCTCGCGTCGGGCCTAGGAACAGATACGCAGTATTTT,CASSLASGLGTDTQYF
NA,TRBV2,TRBJ2-5,NA,TGTGCCAGCGGGAGGGGGACGGACAAAGAGACCCAGTACTTC,CASGRGTDKETQYF
NA,TRBV7-2,TRBJ1-1,once,TGTGCCAGCAGCTTAGGCGGGAATCTTGAAGCTTTCTTT,CASSLGGNLEAFF
TRBD1,TRBV18,TRBJ1-5,NA,TGTGCCAGCTCACCGGGAGGGGGCGTACAGCCCCAGCATTTT,CASSPGGGVQPQHF
TRBD1,TRBV4-1,TRBJ1-2,NA,TGCGCCAGCAGCCAATCTGACAGGGGAAGTTATGGCTACACCTTC,CASSQSDRGSYGYTF
TRBD1,TRBV7-9,TRBJ1-6,once,TGTGCCAGCGGGACAGGGGGCACCTATAATTCACCCCTCCACTTT,CASGTGGTYNSPLHF
TRBD2,TRBV11-3,TRBJ2-1,NA,TGTGCCAGCAGCTTAGGTGCGGGGGGAAGCCGGGGTGAGCAGTTCTTC,CASSLGAGGSRGEQFF
TRBD1,TRBV19,TRBJ1-1,NA,TGTGCCAGTAGTGAGGCAGGGGGCTTGAACACTGAAGCTTTCTTT,CASSEAGGLNTEAFF
NA,TRBV19,TRBJ2-1,NA,TGTGCCAGTACCCCGGACGGACGCTCCTACAATGAGCAGTTCTTC,CASTPDGRSYNEQFF
NA,TRBV6-5,TRBJ1-5,NA,TGTGCCAGCAGCTCCCCCGGTTCCCAGCATTTT,CASSSPGSQHF
NA,TRBV7-2,TRBJ2-2,NA,TGTGCCAGCAGCTTAGGAGGGAGTATCACCGGGGAGCTGTTTTTT,CASSLGGSITGELFF
TRBD1,TRBV7-2,TRBJ1-3,once,TGTGCCAGCAGCGCCCGACAGGGATTGGGAAACACCATATATTTT,CASSARQGLGNTIYF
NA,TRBV6-1,TRBJ1-5,NA,TGTGCCAGCAGTGAACTGGGGGTGGGCAATCAGCCCCAGCATTTT,CASSELGVGNQPQHF
NA,TRBV5-1,TRBJ2-7,NA,TGCGCCAGCAGCTTGGACGTCGGCGGTGGCCCCTACGAGCAGTACTTC,CASSLDVGGGPYEQYF
NA,TRBV10-3,TRBJ2-7,once,TGTGCCACCTGGCATTTGGGGGCCCACGAGCAGTACTTC,CATWHLGAHEQYF
TRBD2,TRBV18,TRBJ2-7,NA,TGTGCCAGCTCACCAGGCGGGGGGCCCGACGAGCAGTACTTC,CASSPGGGPDEQYF
TRBD2,TRBV9,TRBJ2-1,NA,TGTGCCAGCAGCGTCGGGACTAGCGGGAGGGCCTCTGATGAGCAGTTCTTC,CASSVGTSGRASDEQFF
NA,TRBV5-1,TRBJ2-7,once,TGCGCCAGCAGTTACGGGATGAGGGAGCAGTACTTC,CASSYGMREQYF
NA,TRBV29-1,TRBJ2-3,NA,TGCAGCGTTGACCAGGTTCGGGATACGCAGTATTTT,CSVDQVRDTQYF
NA,TRBV25-1,TRBJ2-3,NA,TGTGCCAGCAGCACCCTTAGCGGTAGCACAGATACGCAGTATTTT,CASSTLSGSTDTQYF
NA,TRBV6-1,TRBJ1-3,NA,TGTGCCAGCAGTGGGCAAGGAGGGTTCAACACCATATATTTT,CASSGQGGFNTIYF